The sequence of this T cell receptor beta chain was determined in a study of early T cells in non-severe SARS-CoV-2 infection. About the study: The input, bulk RNA from unsorted whole blood, was sequenced, and chains were unpaired. Overall study results and limits: Sequences matched to VDJdb favored anti-spike CD8 responses, while private and CD4 specificities were missed.

This CDR3 comprises 13 residues. Germline V gives CDR1 MNHNY, CDR2 SVGAGI (reference sequence). Unmatched junction bases numbered 4, after V lost 8 bases and J lost 1 base. This clonotype has a handful of counts. Its target is unknown. Researchers attached unique molecular identifiers to individual cDNA molecules. TCRdb re-derived calls from the 5' RACE reads in MiXCR, one entry per CDR3 protein. The sample has fewer than 75,000 distinct CDR3 sequences, 20% to 25% seen once; the top ten hold more than 15%. The receptor was isolated from an adult who was a healthcare worker with PCR-confirmed SARS-CoV-2 infection or an uninfected control (not recorded which). The chain combines TRBV6-6 with TRBJ2-5; 7 bases match TRBD2. The source material was whole blood, sampled at baseline. CDR3 sequence: CASSPGGQETQYF. CDR3 nucleotide sequence: TGTGCCAGCTCTCCGGGGGGCCAAGAGACCCAGTACTTC.